The T cell receptor beta chain described here comes from a study of cytomegalovirus exposure and HLA in healthy donors. Whole-study context: A subsequent analysis reported that the 95 to 150 validation repertoires were produced on the same platform that had also been used for the 666 first-cohort repertoires. Whole-study results and caveats: The study put 150 to 200 TCR beta chains on its list as cytomegalovirus-associated. According to a subsequent analysis, TCR clusters from the first cohort were inclined to appear together in the 90 to 150 validation repertoires.

Libraries were prepared by immunoSEQ multiplex PCR; TCRdb keeps only in-frame clonotypes and omits some of them. The profile covers fewer than 150,000 clones, with roughly 86% appearing a single time and over 4% taken by the ten largest. CDR3 size: 15 residues. CDR1 and CDR2 from the germline V gene are SGHDN and FVKESK. The V and J ends lost 5 bases and 3 bases respectively, with 17 bases between them. This clone has only one observation. Its matching antigen is unknown. The source of this sequence is a man aged 18 to 29 in good health and CMV-seronegative. The specimen was PBMCs. The V gene is TRBV14, the J gene TRBJ2-7, with D possibly TRBD1 on 6 matching bases. The CDR3: CASSKGGSGNYEQYF. In nucleotides, the CDR3 is TGTGCCAGCAGCAAAGGGGGTTCAGGGAACTACGAGCAGTACTTC.